This entry lists 2 T cell receptor beta chains sequenced from one sample in a study of a mutant IDH1 vaccine in newly diagnosed glioma. Time point specified: week 11, during vaccination. It was 300 ug of mutant IDH1 20-mer peptide that made up each vaccine dose, given with topical imiquimod. The assay was immunoSEQ multiplex PCR, and TCRdb's table has in-frame clones only and misses some. The sample comprises approximately 110,000 clones, roughly nine tenths of which are singletons, and 0.6% to 0.7% rests with the top ten. The antigens of these receptors remain unknown. The material sequenced was PBMCs, taken from a glioma patient whose treatment included an IDH1 peptide vaccine. The origin of the receptors is a woman in her forties or fifties with glioma.

The gene calls are TRBV5-1 and TRBJ2-1; 7 nucleotides agree with TRBD2. CDR1 and CDR2 (germline): SGHRS, YFSETQ. The CDR3 covers 15 residues. The J segment lost 7 bases and the V segment lost 2 bases, leaving 9 bases of the junction unmatched. The CDR3 region is CASSLEAGETNEQFF. CDR3 sequence (DNA): TGCGCCAGCAGCTTAGAGGCGGGAGAGACGAATGAGCAGTTCTTC.

The J gene is TRBJ2-7, the V gene TRBV23-1; D is ambiguous. TRBV23-1 is assigned to the ORF class and has an uncertain function. CDR3 length: 13 residues. Between the trimmed V and J ends, which lost 8 bases and 7 bases, there was a span of 18 bases. The CDR3 reads CASSGPGVDEQYF. The CDR3 bases are TGCGCCAGCTCGGGCCCTGGCGTGGATGAGCAGTACTTC.